Listed below are T cell receptor beta chains from one sample, sequenced in a study of B cell selection in AIRE deficiency. The protocol was immunoSEQ multiplex PCR, while the TCRdb copy is restricted to in-frame clones and leaves out a portion. The sample consists of 20,000 to 30,000 clones, about 96% of them appearing once. Sequencing used CD4+CD127+ conventional T cells sorted from PBMCs. The source is a human donor in good health. The CDR3 runs from the conserved cysteine through the conserved F or W. The order of the fields is V gene, D gene, clone size, J gene, CDR3 protein, CDR3 DNA. A D gene is named only where the DNA matches it firmly. Clone size is given for some rows only: seen once, a few or many times, or a class if the clone is expanded.

TRBV10-3	.	.	TRBJ2-2	CAISESERVQTGELFF	TGTGCCATCAGTGAGTCGGAGAGGGTCCAGACCGGGGAGCTGTTTTTT
TRBV5-6	.	once	TRBJ1-2	CASTASGVFYGYTF	TGTGCCAGCACGGCCTCGGGCGTATTCTATGGCTACACCTTC
TRBV19	.	.	TRBJ2-6	CASSVSGANVLTF	TGTGCCAGTAGTGTCTCTGGGGCCAACGTCCTGACTTTC
TRBV7-9	.	.	TRBJ2-3	CASSLAGPSTDTQYF	TGTGCCAGCAGCTTAGCGGGACCTAGCACAGATACGCAGTATTTT
TRBV2	.	.	TRBJ2-6	CASSELGKLFSGANVLTF	TGTGCCAGCAGTGAACTAGGGAAACTATTCTCTGGGGCCAACGTCCTGACTTTC
TRBV30	.	.	TRBJ1-2	CAWSVWGRGYGYTF	TGTGCCTGGAGTGTTTGGGGCAGGGGCTATGGCTACACCTTC
TRBV11-3	TRBD2	.	TRBJ2-2	CASSTGTSGGSTGELFF	TGTGCCAGCAGCACCGGGACTAGCGGGGGGAGCACCGGGGAGCTGTTTTTT
TRBV5-1	.	.	TRBJ1-2	CASRDQGQRFGYTF	TGCGCCAGCAGAGACCAGGGTCAACGGTTCGGCTACACCTTC
TRBV7-2	TRBD1	.	TRBJ1-6	CASSLGQGNGSPLHF	TGTGCCAGCAGCTTGGGACAGGGAAACGGTTCACCCCTCCACTTT
TRBV7-2	.	.	TRBJ1-2	CASSRVTGGYTF	TGTGCCAGCAGCCGAGTAACGGGAGGCTACACCTTC
TRBV12-5	.	.	TRBJ2-7	CASGPSPSYEQYF	TGTGCTAGTGGCCCGTCCCCCTCCTACGAGCAGTACTTC
TRBV5-1	TRBD1	.	TRBJ2-3	CASSGTGRDTQYF	TGCGCCAGCAGTGGGACAGGGAGGGATACGCAGTATTTT